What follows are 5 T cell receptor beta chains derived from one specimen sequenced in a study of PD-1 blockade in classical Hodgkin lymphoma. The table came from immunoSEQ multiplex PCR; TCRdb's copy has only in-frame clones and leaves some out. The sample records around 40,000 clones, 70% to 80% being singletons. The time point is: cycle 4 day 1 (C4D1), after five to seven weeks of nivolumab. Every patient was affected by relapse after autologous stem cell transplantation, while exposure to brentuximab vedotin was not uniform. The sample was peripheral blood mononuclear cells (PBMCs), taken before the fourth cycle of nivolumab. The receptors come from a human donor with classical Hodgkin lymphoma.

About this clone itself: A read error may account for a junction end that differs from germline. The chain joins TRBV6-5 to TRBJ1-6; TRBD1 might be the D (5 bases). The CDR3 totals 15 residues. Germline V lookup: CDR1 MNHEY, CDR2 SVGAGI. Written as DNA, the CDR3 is TGTGCCAGTAGTTGGGGGGGGTTAAATAATTCACCCCTCCACTTT. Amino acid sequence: CASSWGGLNNSPLHF.

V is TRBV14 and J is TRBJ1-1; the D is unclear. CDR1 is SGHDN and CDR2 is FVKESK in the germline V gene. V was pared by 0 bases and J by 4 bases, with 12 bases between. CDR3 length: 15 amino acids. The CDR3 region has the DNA TGTGCCAGCAGCCAAGATATCGGATCGGGCACTGAAGCTTTCTTT. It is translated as CASSQDIGSGTEAFF.

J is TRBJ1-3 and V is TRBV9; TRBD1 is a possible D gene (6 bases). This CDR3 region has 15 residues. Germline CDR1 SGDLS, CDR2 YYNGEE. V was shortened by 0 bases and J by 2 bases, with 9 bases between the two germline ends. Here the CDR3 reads CASSVGGDTGNTIYF. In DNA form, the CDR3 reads TGTGCCAGCAGCGTAGGAGGGGACACTGGAAACACCATATATTTT.

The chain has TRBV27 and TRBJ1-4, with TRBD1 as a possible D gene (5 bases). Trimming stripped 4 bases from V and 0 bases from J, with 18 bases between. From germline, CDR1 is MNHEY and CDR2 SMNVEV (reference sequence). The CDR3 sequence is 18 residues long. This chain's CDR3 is CASSSRTPYTATNEKLFF. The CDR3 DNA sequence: TGTGCCAGCAGTTCTCGGACACCCTATACCGCAACTAATGAAAAACTGTTTTTT.

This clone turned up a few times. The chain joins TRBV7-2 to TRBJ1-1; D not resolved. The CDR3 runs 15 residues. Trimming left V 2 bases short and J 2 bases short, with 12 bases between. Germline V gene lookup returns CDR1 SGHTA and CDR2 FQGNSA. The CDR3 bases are TGTGCCAGCAGCTTAATCTGGGGAAAAAACACTGAAGCTTTCTTT. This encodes CASSLIWGKNTEAFF.